The present T cell receptor beta chain was sequenced within a study of beta chain features in type 1 diabetes. Study-wide results and limits: A greater similarity of naive, central memory and Treg TCRB repertoires was seen among patients than among healthy donors. Shorter TCRB CDR3s, moderately but significantly so, marked every one of the four CD4+ subsets in Type 1 diabetes patients.

Germline V gene lookup returns CDR1 SGHDN and CDR2 FVKESK. V lost 1 base, J lost 4 bases, and 19 bases lay in between. The CDR3 has 17 residues. In regard to this clone: Its cognate antigen is unknown.

Expressed TCRB transcripts were sequenced because the isolated RNA had all been reverse transcribed beforehand. The protocol was immunoSEQ multiplex PCR, while the TCRdb copy is restricted to in-frame clones and leaves out a portion. This sample has hundreds of thousands of clones, with roughly 13% found just once. The source of this sequence is a woman aged 18-29 years with type 1 diabetes. This sequence joins TRBV14 and TRBJ1-1, with D maybe TRBD1 (5 bases). Sequenced input: naive CD4+ T cells from blood. CDR3 sequence: CASSQGQLRWVRTEAFF. The CDR3 nucleotides are TGTGCCAGCAGCCAAGGACAGTTGCGGTGGGTGCGCACTGAAGCTTTCTTT.